These 11 T cell receptor beta chains originate from one sample sequenced in a study of T-cell memory formation after mild COVID-19. In TCRdb, the 5' RACE reads were re-called with MiXCR into one record per CDR3 protein. The sample includes 75,000 to 90,000 distinct CDR3 sequences, roughly 13% of them seen just once. The sample taken for sequencing was PBMCs or a T cell subset sorted from them (not recorded which). These receptors were obtained from an adult woman who had mild COVID-19 (a few samples of this study predate the infection). Cell type and time point are not known.

This clonotype was observed at least ten times. CDR3 loop: CASSSPRSLTGELFF. CDR3 coding DNA: TGTGCCAGCAGTTCCCCTCGGTCACTCACCGGGGAGCTGTTTTTT. The V gene is TRBV12-3 or TRBV12-4, the J gene TRBJ2-2; D unclear. The CDR3 spans 15 residues. Trimming pared 4 bases from V and 4 bases from J, leaving 13 bases between.

V and J are TRBV30 and TRBJ2-1; 9 bases map to TRBD2. The CDR3 runs 14 residues. Germline CDR1 and CDR2: GTSNPN and SVGIG (reference sequence). J was trimmed by 4 bases and V by 1 base; bases with no gene match: 2. The DNA for the CDR3 is TGTGCCTGGAGTGGACTAGCGGTTTACAATGAGCAGTTCTTC. It is translated as CAWSGLAVYNEQFF.

V usage is TRBV12-3 or TRBV12-4 and J usage is TRBJ2-7; D remains ambiguous. The ends were cut back, 2 bases at V and 1 base at J, with 9 bases in the middle. This CDR3 region has 14 residues. The CDR3 protein is CASSLNSLSYEQYF. The CDR3 nucleotides are TGTGCCAGCAGTTTAAACAGCTTATCCTACGAGCAGTACTTC.

This clonotype was counted ten times or more. This chain joins TRBV4-2 and TRBJ2-3; 9 positions agree with TRBD2. Unmatched junction bases numbered 5, after V lost 0 bases and J lost 4 bases. Per germline, CDR1 LGHNA and CDR2 YNFKEQ. This CDR3 contains 16 residues. CDR3 protein: CASSQEAAGGADTQYF. CDR3 sequence (DNA): TGTGCCAGCAGCCAAGAGGCGGCGGGAGGGGCAGATACGCAGTATTTT.

V is TRBV12-3 or TRBV12-4 and J is TRBJ1-1; D remains ambiguous. The length of the CDR3 is 14 residues. V lost 3 bases and J 4 bases, leaving 12 bases between the germline ends. The CDR3 DNA is TGTGCCAGCAGTTTCCCCCCAGTTGGCACTGAAGCTTTCTTT. It translates to CASSFPPVGTEAFF.

The table lists this clonotype with many counts. This chain joins TRBV9 and TRBJ2-7; tentatively, D is TRBD1 (6 bases). Germline loops: CDR1 SGDLS, CDR2 YYNGEE. The V end was cut by 7 bases, the J end by 7 bases, with 15 bases between. The CDR3 covers 12 residues. CDR3: CASSGDDWEQYF. CDR3 bases: TGTGCCAGCTCAGGGGACGATTGGGAGCAGTACTTC.

DNA of the CDR3: TGTGCCAGCAGCTTAGGACAGGGGAGTCAGCCCCAGCATTTT. It codes for CASSLGQGSQPQHF. The chain combines TRBV7-9 with TRBJ1-5; 8 nucleotides align to TRBD1. V trimming: 1 base; J trimming: 6 bases; junction bases outside the gene matches: 2. Germline CDR1 and CDR2: SEHNR and FQNEAQ (reference sequence). The CDR3 is 14 residues long.

The chain recombines TRBV4-2 with TRBJ1-4; a weak D match, TRBD1 (5 bases). The CDR3 is made up of 16 amino acids. CDR1 and CDR2 from the germline V gene are LGHNA and YNFKEQ. Trimming took 4 bases from V and 0 from J, leaving 12 bases between them. In DNA form, the CDR3 reads TGTGCCAGCAGCCTCAATGGGGGGGCAACTAATGAAAAACTGTTTTTT. It is translated as CASSLNGGATNEKLFF.

This clonotype was detected only a few times. The genes are TRBV29-1 and TRBJ2-7; D is unclear. Germline-derived CDR1 and CDR2 are SQVTM and ANQGSEA. The CDR3 runs to 11 residues. V gave up 7 bases and J gave up 9 bases, with 16 bases separating them. The CDR3 DNA follows: TGCAGCGCCTGGGCGTCTAAGGGGCAGTACTTC. This gives the protein CSAWASKGQYF.

This clonotype was observed a few times. The chain employs TRBV3-1 and TRBJ2-4; D might be TRBD1 or TRBD2, each matching 6 bases. Trimming took off 3 bases at V and 8 bases at J, with 17 bases between the two ends. The CDR3 consists of 15 residues. Per germline, CDR1 LGHDT and CDR2 YNNKEL (reference sequence). The CDR3 nucleotides read TGTGCCAGCAGCCATGAATCCGCCGGGGGCCACATTCAGTACTTC. The encoded protein is CASSHESAGGHIQYF. The whole variable domain, remainder taken from reference TRBV3-1 and TRBJ2-4, is DTAVSQTPKYLVTQMGNDKSIKCEQNLGHDTMYWYKQDSKKFLKIMFSYNNKELIINETVPNRFSPKSPDKAHLNLHINSLELGDSAVYFCASSHESAGGHIQYFGAGTRLSVL.

The V gene is TRBV12-3 or TRBV12-4, the J gene TRBJ1-3, with 8 positions matching TRBD1. The junction had 18 bases not matched to a gene; V was cut back by 4 bases and J by 1 base. This CDR3 is built from 20 residues. Written as DNA, the CDR3 is TGTGCCAGCAGTTCCTACCCAGGGGGCTTAGGGGGTTTGTCTGGAAACACCATATATTTT. Translated, it gives CASSSYPGGLGGLSGNTIYF.